Listed below are T cell receptor beta chains from one sample, sequenced in a study of blood T cell repertoires in COVID-19. The repertoire was sequenced with immunoSEQ multiplex PCR; TCRdb's copy has only in-frame clones and lacks some. The sample shows 150,000 or so clones, more than 80% of them seen only once. The sequenced sample was peripheral blood. Receptors were obtained from a woman in her fifties or sixties with COVID-19, enrolled during active disease. The CDR3 runs from the conserved cysteine through the conserved F or W. The D gene is left open where the match is weak. For some rows the clone size is stated as once, few or many, or as a class when expanded; others skip it.

len	abundance	v_gene	d_gene	j_gene	CDR3nt	CDR3aa
16	few	TRBV19	TRBD2	TRBJ2-7	TGTGCCAGTAGTTCCAGCGGGGGGGCCGCTGGTTACGAGCAGTACTTC	CASSSSGGAAGYEQYF
16	-	TRBV29-1	-	TRBJ2-1	TGCAGCGTTGAAAGGACACCCCGACGTCGCCGCAATGAGCAGTTCTTC	CSVERTPRRRRNEQFF
14	-	TRBV27	TRBD1	TRBJ1-4	TGTGCCAGCAGTTTCTCCAGGGGGCGTTCGAAACTGTTTTTT	CASSFSRGRSKLFF
14	-	TRBV11-3	TRBD1	TRBJ1-2	TGTGCCAGCAGCTCGAGACAGGGGTGCTATGGCTACACCTTC	CASSSRQGCYGYTF
12	-	TRBV7-9	TRBD1	TRBJ1-1	TGTGCCAGCAGCTGGGGGACAGGGGAAGCTTTCTTT	CASSWGTGEAFF
16	-	TRBV7-3	TRBD2	TRBJ2-3	TGTGCCAGCAGCTCCCCCACTAGCGGGGGGCGGGATACGCAGTATTTT	CASSSPTSGGRDTQYF
16	few	TRBV19	-	TRBJ1-1	TGTGCCAGTAGTCCTTGGACGGCGCCCGGGAGCACTGAAGCTTTCTTT	CASSPWTAPGSTEAFF
16	-	TRBV7-8	TRBD1	TRBJ1-5	TGTGCCAGCAGCTTAGCGGGACAGGGGTCAGGGCAGCCCCAGCATTTT	CASSLAGQGSGQPQHF
17	-	TRBV18	TRBD1	TRBJ2-4	TGTGCCAGCTCACCACTGGGGACAGGGCAAGCCAAAAACATTCAGTACTTC	CASSPLGTGQAKNIQYF
15	-	TRBV3-1/TRBV3-2	TRBD1	TRBJ1-3	TGTGCCAGCAGCCAAGACGACAGGGCCATAGACACCATATATTTT	CASSQDDRAIDTIYF
16	-	TRBV30	-	TRBJ2-7	TGTGCCTGGAGTCTACCCGTAGGCACAGGGTCCCACGAGCAGTACTTC	CAWSLPVGTGSHEQYF
14	-	TRBV10-3	-	TRBJ2-5	TGTGCCATCAGTGTGAGTGGGCAGCAAGAGACCCAGTACTTC	CAISVSGQQETQYF
15	-	TRBV19	TRBD1	TRBJ1-5	TGTGCCAGTAGTCGACGGGACAGGGACTTTCAGCCCCAGCATTTT	CASSRRDRDFQPQHF
15	-	TRBV18	TRBD1	TRBJ1-1	TGTGCCAGCTCACCCGCCGGGACAGTGAACACTGAAGCTTTCTTT	CASSPAGTVNTEAFF
16	-	TRBV2	TRBD1	TRBJ2-7	TGTGCCAGCAGTACCGACAGGGAAGTTGAGTCGCACGAGCAGTACTTC	CASSTDREVESHEQYF
13	-	TRBV18	-	TRBJ2-5	TGTGCCAGCTCACCGGGCAGGGCGGAGACCCAGTACTTC	CASSPGRAETQYF
13	-	TRBV27	-	TRBJ2-7	TGTGCCAGCAGTTTACTAGGTCGCTACGAGCAGTACTTC	CASSLLGRYEQYF
15	-	TRBV19	TRBD1	TRBJ1-1	TGTGCCAGTAGCCCCTACAGGGGAGGGAACACTGAAGCTTTCTTT	CASSPYRGGNTEAFF
15	-	TRBV7-6	TRBD1	TRBJ1-1	TGTGCCAGCAGCTTAGATACAGGGGGCTGGACTGAAGCTTTCTTT	CASSLDTGGWTEAFF
14	-	TRBV27	-	TRBJ2-1	TGTGCCAGCCATACAGCCCTATCCTACAATGAGCAGTTCTTC	CASHTALSYNEQFF
13	-	TRBV5-6	-	TRBJ2-7	TGTGCCAGCACCTCGCGAGACTCCTACGAGCAGTACTTC	CASTSRDSYEQYF
13	-	TRBV11-2	TRBD1	TRBJ2-5	TGTGCCAGCAGCCAGACAGGGCGAGAGACCCAGTACTTC	CASSQTGRETQYF
16	-	TRBV10-3	TRBD1	TRBJ2-7	TGTGCCATCAGTAAGGACAGGGGGATGTTTGGGTACGAGCAGTACTTC	CAISKDRGMFGYEQYF
11	-	TRBV20-1	-	TRBJ2-3	TGCAGTGCTAGATCTCTCGGGAGGCAGTATTTT	CSARSLGRQYF
17	-	TRBV21-1	-	TRBJ2-1	TGTGCCAGCAGCAAACCTTATTACAGGGACACCTACAATGAGCAGTTCTTC	CASSKPYYRDTYNEQFF
17	-	TRBV7-9	TRBD1	TRBJ2-5	TGTGCCAGCCGAAGGACAGGGACCCTTCAGTACCAAGAGACCCAGTACTTC	CASRRTGTLQYQETQYF
15	-	TRBV7-2	TRBD1	TRBJ2-2	TGTGCCAGCAGCGCGACAGGGAGAAACACCGGGGAGCTGTTTTTT	CASSATGRNTGELFF
14	-	TRBV6-5	TRBD1	TRBJ2-3	TGTGCCAGCAGTAAAAGGACAGGGGGGGATACGCAGTATTTT	CASSKRTGGDTQYF
14	-	TRBV7-2	-	TRBJ1-2	TGTGCCAGCAGCTTAGGTAGGAGGGACTATGGCTACACCTTC	CASSLGRRDYGYTF
14	-	TRBV28	TRBD1	TRBJ2-7	TGTGCCAGCACTTCAGGGGGAAGATCTTACGAGCAGTACTTC	CASTSGGRSYEQYF
11	few	TRBV19	-	TRBJ2-7	TGTGCCAGTCAGGGTGCCTACGAGCAGTACTTC	CASQGAYEQYF
13	once	TRBV19	TRBD1	TRBJ1-1	TGTGCCAGTAGTATCCACAGGGGGACTGAAGCTTTCTTT	CASSIHRGTEAFF